The 14 T cell receptor beta chains listed next were all sequenced from one sample in a study of T cells in Graves' hyperthyroidism and ophthalmopathy (dated by TCRdb to about 2019). Library preparation was by multiplex PCR. These reads were obtained on an Illumina HiSeq 2000. Amplification of TCR beta CDR3 regions was carried out from RNA transcripts. The first round of RT-PCR for the TCR CDR3 was performed with the HTBI primer set and the Qiagen OneStep RT-PCR kit. Through fastp at Q25 and MiXCR, TCRdb rebuilt clones from the public reads, retaining in-frame beta chains. CDR3 protein sequences are deduplicated, and each keeps its most common genes and DNA. This sample holds around 700,000 distinct CDR3 sequences; 15% to 20% were observed only once. The ten largest clones take up around 15% of the sample. The sample taken for sequencing was blood. These receptors were obtained from a woman between 45 and 60 years old with Graves' hyperthyroidism that later progressed to Graves' ophthalmopathy.

The chain links TRBV9 to TRBJ1-1; a possible D gene is TRBD1 (6 bases). The germline V gene encodes CDR1 SGDLS and CDR2 YYNGEE. V lost 3 bases, J lost 7 bases, and 19 bases lay in between. The CDR3 contains 15 residues. The CDR3 reads CASSARQDQLFEAFF. The CDR3, as DNA: TGTGCCAGCAGCGCCCGACAGGATCAACTTTTTGAAGCTTTCTTT.

Only a few counts were recorded for this clonotype. This chain connects TRBV29-1 to TRBJ1-5; D possibly corresponds to TRBD1 (5 bases). Trimming took off 4 bases at V and 4 bases at J, with 14 bases between the two ends. CDR3 length equals 14 residues. Germline V CDR1 and CDR2: SQVTM, ANQGSEA. The CDR3 here is CSVGSGGGNQPQHF. CDR3 DNA: TGCAGCGTTGGAAGCGGGGGAGGAAATCAGCCCCAGCATTTT.

This clonotype was counted many times. The chain employs TRBV12-3 or TRBV12-4 and TRBJ2-3, with 8 bases identical to TRBD2. The ends lost 1 base at V and 5 bases at J; junction bases unmatched: 5. CDR3 length: 15 residues. CDR3: CASSLGGGKVDTQYF. The CDR3 DNA follows: TGTGCCAGCAGTTTAGGCGGGGGGAAGGTAGATACGCAGTATTTT.

This rearrangement joins TRBV6-1 to TRBJ1-5, with 7 bases aligning to TRBD1. The CDR3 loop spans 15 amino acids. Germline V gives CDR1 MNHNS, CDR2 SASEGT. Trimming at V came to 3 bases and at J to 3 bases, leaving 5 bases not matched to a gene. CDR3 in amino acids: CASSDRTGFNQPQHF. The CDR3 DNA reads as TGTGCCAGCAGTGATAGGACAGGATTCAATCAGCCCCAGCATTTT.

This sequence joins TRBV6-1 and TRBJ2-1; tentatively, D is TRBD1 or TRBD2 (5 bases each). Trimming removed 8 bases from V and 10 bases from J, with 18 bases in between. The CDR3 spans 13 residues. Germline values: CDR1 MNHNS, CDR2 SASEGT. The CDR3 region is CASVERGRGEQFF. CDR3 nucleotide sequence: TGTGCCAGCGTAGAAAGGGGAAGAGGGGAGCAGTTCTTC.

This clonotype was seen a handful of times. The chain has TRBV15 and TRBJ2-7; perhaps TRBD2 as D (6 bases). There are 13 residues in the CDR3. V gave up 5 bases and J gave up 3 bases, with 11 bases separating them. Germline CDR1 LNHNV, CDR2 YYDKDF (reference sequence). The CDR3 region has the DNA TGTGCCACCAGCGGGGAGGAACACTACGAGCAGTACTTC. It codes for CATSGEEHYEQYF.

This clonotype has at least ten counts. The V and J genes are TRBV12-3 or TRBV12-4 and TRBJ2-7; TRBD2 matches at 7 bases. V lost 4 bases to trimming and J lost 3 bases; unmatched junction nucleotides: 3. There are 13 residues in the CDR3. The chain's CDR3 is CASSSGLDYEQYF. The CDR3, as DNA: TGTGCCAGCAGTTCCGGACTAGACTACGAGCAGTACTTC.

This clonotype has just a few counts. The chain links TRBV5-4 to TRBJ2-1, with 7 bases fitting TRBD2. V trimming: 1 base; J trimming: 5 bases; junction bases outside the gene matches: 3. The length of the CDR3 is 14 residues. The V gene's germline CDR1 is SGHNT and CDR2 YYREEE (reference sequence). CDR3 DNA sequence: TGTGCCAGCAGCTTGTCGGGGGGACACAATGAGCAGTTCTTC. The encoded protein is CASSLSGGHNEQFF.

This clonotype was counted only a few times. The gene calls are TRBV19 and TRBJ2-3; 7 bases map to TRBD1. The CDR3 contains 15 residues. The germline CDR1 and CDR2 sequences are LNHDA and SQIVND (reference sequence). V lost 8 bases and J lost 1; bases outside the gene matches: 9. Here the CDR3 reads CASGGQSGGTDTQYF. The CDR3 DNA sequence: TGTGCCAGTGGGGGACAGTCTGGGGGCACAGATACGCAGTATTTT.

The chain combines TRBV7-9 with TRBJ1-2, with D hard to call. The CDR3 length is 17 residues. Looked up from germline, CDR1 is SEHNR and CDR2 is FQNEAQ (reference sequence). Trimming removed 5 bases at V and 4 bases at J, with 23 bases between. The CDR3 loop is CASSALLGPGGLYGYTF. As DNA, the CDR3 is TGTGCCAGCAGCGCCCTACTCGGACCCGGAGGTCTCTATGGCTACACCTTC. Full variable domain (remainder filled in from reference TRBV7-9 and TRBJ1-2): DTGVSQNPRHKITKRGQNVTFRCDPISEHNRLYWYRQTLGQGPEFLTYFQNEAQLEKSRLLSDRFSAERPKGSFSTLEIQRTEQGDSAMYLCASSALLGPGGLYGYTFGSGTRLTVV.

The table lists this clonotype with a few counts. The V gene is TRBV3-1, the J gene TRBJ2-6, with D maybe TRBD1 (5 bases). The length of the CDR3 is 15 residues. The germline CDR1 and CDR2 sequences are LGHDT and YNNKEL (reference sequence). With 3 bases removed from V and 3 bases from J, the gap between germline ends came to 9 bases. CDR3 region: CASSQQGYGANVLTF. In DNA, the CDR3 is TGTGCCAGCAGCCAGCAGGGATATGGGGCCAACGTCCTGACTTTC.

This clonotype has at least ten counts. This chain joins TRBV5-1 and TRBJ1-4, with 9 bases identical to TRBD1. The CDR3 totals 15 residues. V lost 0 bases to trimming and J lost 7 bases; unmatched junction nucleotides: 4. Germline V CDR1 and CDR2: SGHRS, YFSETQ. The CDR3 DNA is TGCGCCAGCAGCTTGGCGGGACAGGGATCTGAAAAACTGTTTTTT. This codes for CASSLAGQGSEKLFF.

This clonotype has at least ten counts. The CDR3 DNA sequence: TGTGCCAGCAGCTTAGAGACCCAGTACTTC. Translation gives CASSLETQYF. The chain couples TRBV11-2 to TRBJ2-5, with no clear D. This CDR3 region has 10 residues. Trimming pared 0 bases from V and 7 bases from J, leaving 0 bases between. Germline values: CDR1 SGHAT, CDR2 FQNNGV.

The gene calls are TRBV6-2 or TRBV6-3 and TRBJ2-3; 10 bases map to TRBD2. The germline gives CDR1 MNHEY, CDR2 SVGEGT. Trimming at V came to 11 bases and at J to 9 bases, leaving 8 bases not matched to a gene. The CDR3 covers 12 residues. As DNA, the CDR3 is TGTGCCGCACGGACTAGCGGTGGGACGCAGTATTTT. Translated, it gives CAARTSGGTQYF.